A single sample gave rise to the 19 T cell receptor beta chains below, sequenced in a study of blood T cell repertoires in COVID-19. Assay used: immunoSEQ multiplex PCR; TCRdb lists only in-frame clones, some missing. The sample has about 210,000 clones, 81% seen once. Sequencing was carried out using PBMCs or T cells enriched from blood (not recorded which). Receptor source: a woman in her fifties or sixties with acute COVID-19.

The chain combines TRBV4-1 with TRBJ1-1, with unresolved D. The CDR3 contains 15 residues. Per the germline V gene, CDR1 is MGHRA and CDR2 is YSYEKL. Trimming left V 3 bases short and J 0 bases short, with 11 bases between. The CDR3 spells CASSHAGRLNTEAFF. The CDR3 bases are TGCGCCAGCAGCCATGCAGGTCGGTTGAACACTGAAGCTTTCTTT.

This clone turned up a few times. The chain joins TRBV5-8 to TRBJ1-2; D remains unclear. V dropped 1 base and J dropped 5 bases, with 6 bases sitting between them. CDR1 and CDR2 (germline): SGHTS, YDEGEE. The CDR3 has 12 residues. CDR3 loop: CASSLYLYGYTF. DNA for the CDR3: TGTGCCAGCAGCTTGTACTTATATGGCTACACCTTC.

The J gene is TRBJ1-5, the V gene TRBV24-1, with 7 bases identical to TRBD1. Germline V CDR1 and CDR2: KGHDR, SFDVKD. The CDR3 runs to 15 residues. Trimming removed 3 bases from V and 3 bases from J; junction bases left unmatched: 4. In DNA, the CDR3 is TGTGCCACCAGTGATGGGACAGCCTCCAATCAGCCCCAGCATTTT. It encodes CATSDGTASNQPQHF.

The chain carries TRBV15 and TRBJ1-6; 7 nucleotides line up with TRBD1. The trim removed 1 base at V and 7 bases at J, leaving 4 bases unmatched. This CDR3 contains 15 residues. CDR1 and CDR2 from the germline V gene are LNHNV and YYDKDF (reference sequence). CDR3 sequence reads: CATSRVDRDNSPLHF. The CDR3 DNA is TGTGCCACCAGCAGAGTTGACAGGGACAATTCACCCCTCCACTTT.

The chain carries TRBV5-6 and TRBJ1-5; D is undetermined. This CDR3 has 14 residues. The V end was cut by 1 base, the J end by 6 bases, with 11 bases between. Germline lookup yields CDR1 SGHDT and CDR2 YYEEEE. CDR3 region: CASSLWGVGQPQHF. CDR3 nucleotide sequence: TGTGCCAGCAGCTTGTGGGGAGTTGGTCAGCCCCAGCATTTT.

The V call is TRBV6-6, the J call TRBJ2-3; the match to TRBD2 covers 8 bases. The trim removed 5 bases at V and 2 bases at J, leaving 9 bases unmatched. The CDR3 has 16 residues. CDR1 is MNHNY and CDR2 is SVGAGI in the germline V gene (reference sequence). CDR3 nucleotides: TGTGCCAGCAGTCCCAACGGGGGGGTCTCCACAGATACGCAGTATTTT. Encoded protein: CASSPNGGVSTDTQYF.

About this clone: Its ends do not fully match the called genes, so a read error is possible. The CDR3 region is CASRLAGGRTDTQYF. The CDR3 nucleotides are TGTGCCAGCAGGTTAGCGGGAGGAAGGACAGATACGCAGTATTTT. The chain combines TRBV11-2 with TRBJ2-3, with 10 bases identical to TRBD2. The germline V gene has CDR1 SGHAT and CDR2 FQNNGV. The CDR3 sequence is 15 residues long.

The table lists this clone with a count of one. This rearrangement joins TRBV4-1 to TRBJ2-4; D is unclear. This CDR3 spans 10 amino acids. CDR1 and CDR2 from the germline V gene are MGHRA and YSYEKL. V was shortened by 4 bases and J by 8 bases, with 3 bases between the two germline ends. CDR3 bases: TGCGCCAGCAGCCCATACATTCAGTACTTC. Residues: CASSPYIQYF.

The sample holds one count of this clone. This chain uses TRBV27 with TRBJ1-2; 9 bases are a match to TRBD1. CDR3 length: 15 amino acids. CDR1 MNHEY and CDR2 SMNVEV come from the germline V gene (reference sequence). V was clipped by 5 bases and J by 6 bases; unmatched bases: 10. The CDR3 loop reads CASSPGAQGAHGYTF. The CDR3 nucleotides are TGTGCCAGCAGTCCCGGCGCACAGGGGGCGCATGGCTACACCTTC.

The chain links TRBV10-3 to TRBJ1-1; TRBD1 matches at 12 bases. Per the germline V gene, CDR1 is ENHRY and CDR2 is SYGVKD. The CDR3 extends over 18 amino acids. Trimming removed 4 bases from V and 6 bases from J; junction bases left unmatched: 15. The chain's CDR3 is CAISGRGTGGAGAAEAFF. The CDR3 nucleotides read TGTGCCATCAGTGGCCGCGGGACAGGGGGCGCCGGAGCCGCTGAAGCTTTCTTT.

This clone has ten or more counts. The chain employs TRBV5-4 and TRBJ2-7; tentatively, D is TRBD1 (6 bases). Trimming took off 2 bases at V and 7 bases at J, with 10 bases between the two ends. Germline CDR1 and CDR2: SGHNT and YYREEE (reference sequence). There are 12 residues in the CDR3. CDR3 in amino acids: CASSFSGVEQYF. As DNA, the CDR3 is TGTGCCAGCAGCTTTTCAGGGGTTGAGCAGTACTTC.

In DNA, the CDR3 is TGTGCCATCAGTGAGCCCGAAGGGGGTCGGTACTACGAGCAGTACTTC. This gives the protein CAISEPEGGRYYEQYF. The chain employs TRBV10-3 and TRBJ2-7, with TRBD1 as a possible D gene (6 bases). The CDR3 sequence is 16 residues long. Trimming left V 2 bases short and J 3 bases short, with 17 bases between. The V gene's germline CDR1 is ENHRY and CDR2 SYGVKD.

This sequence joins TRBV7-3 and TRBJ2-3, with unresolved D. Germline V CDR1 and CDR2: SGHTA, FQGTGA. V lost 2 bases to trimming and J lost 1 base, with 4 bases between them. The CDR3 sequence is 13 residues long. CDR3 amino acids: CASSLVGTDTQYF. The DNA for the CDR3 is TGTGCCAGCAGCTTAGTCGGCACAGATACGCAGTATTTT.

The V gene is TRBV4-3, the J gene TRBJ1-5; D gene ambiguous. This CDR3 is 15 amino acids long. Trimming cost V 0 bases and J 7 bases, with 13 bases left between them. The germline gives CDR1 LGHNA, CDR2 YSLEER. The CDR3 loop is CASSQDHGDPQPQHF. The CDR3 bases are TGCGCCAGCAGCCAAGATCATGGAGATCCACAGCCCCAGCATTTT.

The gene calls are TRBV27 and TRBJ1-5, with 7 bases that match TRBD1. This CDR3 is built from 12 residues. The V gene's germline CDR1 is MNHEY and CDR2 SMNVEV (reference sequence). Trimming at V came to 11 bases and at J to 5 bases, leaving 6 bases not matched to a gene. In nucleotides, the CDR3 is TGTGCCGTACAGGGGCAGTATCAGCCCCAGCATTTT. This codes for CAVQGQYQPQHF.

The chain joins TRBV7-2 to TRBJ2-2; TRBD2 agrees at 7 bases. The CDR3 is 15 residues long. J gave up 7 bases and V 3 bases, and 8 bases lay outside the gene matches. The germline V gene has CDR1 SGHTA and CDR2 FQGNSA. For the CDR3, the DNA is TGTGCCAGCAGCTTGATTGCGGGAGCGGTCGGGGAGCTGTTTTTT. Protein: CASSLIAGAVGELFF.

The chain uses TRBV3-1 (or the pseudogene TRBV3-2) and TRBJ2-2, with D unresolved. The germline gives CDR1 LGHDT, CDR2 YNNKEL (reference sequence). Between the trimmed V and J ends, which lost 0 bases and 5 bases, there was a span of 10 bases. The CDR3 is made up of 15 amino acids. The CDR3 region is CASSQDGSRTGELFF. As DNA, the CDR3 is TGTGCCAGCAGCCAAGATGGATCGCGGACCGGGGAGCTGTTTTTT.

The chain links TRBV10-3 to TRBJ2-3; 8 bases fit TRBD1. The CDR3 is 15 amino acids. Germline trimming cut 5 bases from V and 4 bases from J; bases unmatched to any gene: 8. The germline gives CDR1 ENHRY, CDR2 SYGVKD. The CDR3 loop reads CAISQQGVSADTQYF. The CDR3 bases are TGTGCCATCAGTCAACAGGGGGTTTCGGCAGATACGCAGTATTTT.

The chain uses TRBV7-2 and TRBJ2-7, with D tentatively TRBD2 (6 bases). This CDR3 has 18 residues. Trimming cost V 1 base and J 0 bases, with 19 bases left between them. Germline-derived CDR1 and CDR2 are SGHTA and FQGNSA. The CDR3 DNA reads TGTGCCAGCAGCTTAGTTGGACTAAAAGCCTCGAGCTCCTACGAGCAGTACTTC. Translating gives CASSLVGLKASSSYEQYF.